This TCR beta chain stems from a study of vaccination and CD4 T cells after COVID-19. The overall study: Two of the convalescents were Hispanic, and the group consisted of six males and four females. Investigators drew the post-COVID samples a median about 98 days after diagnosis, with a range of 35 to 161.

On this clonotype itself: Its antigen is undetermined.

Cultured CD4+ T cells had their DNA profiled by the Oncomine TCR Beta short-read assay. TCRdb re-derived calls from the PCR reads in MiXCR, one entry per CDR3 protein. Altogether 20,000 to 25,000 distinct CDR3 sequences are present, around 60% being singletons, with the ten largest covering 13%. V lost 1 base, J lost 0 bases, and 9 bases lay in between. The CDR3 totals 15 residues. Treatment defined: roughly 10-day PBMC culture with coronavirus spike peptide pools or control peptides (ViraFEST assay). This material consisted of CD4+ T cells from blood, cultured in vitro, taken after SARS-CoV-2 vaccination. The gene calls are TRBV12-3 or TRBV12-4 and TRBJ1-1; D gene unclear. This receptor was identified in a human donor who received a COVID-19 vaccine. The CDR3 DNA sequence: TGTGCCAGCAGTTTAGTCAGTCGCATGAACACTGAAGCTTTCTTT. Its translation: CASSLVSRMNTEAFF.